The 17 T cell receptor beta chains in this list originate from one sample, sequenced in a study of PD-L1 blockade in urothelial cancer. Stated time point: peripheral blood 6 weeks after treatment start. TCRdb's copy holds only in-frame clones and misses some; the assay was immunoSEQ multiplex PCR. The data contain more than 95,000 clones, around 89% of them singletons. This sample comprised PBMCs, obtained around atezolizumab (anti-PD-L1) treatment. These receptors all stem from a man between 60 and 70 years old with urothelial cancer.

The chain is built from TRBV30 and TRBJ2-7, with D possibly TRBD1 on 6 matching bases. The CDR3 has 13 amino acids. V was shortened by 2 bases and J by 6 bases, with 14 bases between the two germline ends. Germline V lookup: CDR1 GTSNPN, CDR2 SVGIG (reference sequence). CDR3 in amino acids: CAWSNRDLGEQYF. CDR3 bases: TGTGCCTGGAGTAACAGGGATCTCGGCGAGCAGTACTTC.

The sample holds one count of this clone. The chain combines TRBV5-1 with TRBJ2-7, with TRBD1 matching 9 bases. The junction had 6 bases not matched to a gene; V was cut back by 0 bases and J by 2 bases. This CDR3 contains 16 residues. Per the germline V gene, CDR1 is SGHRS and CDR2 is YFSETQ. The CDR3 sequence: CASSLEGTGRPYEQYF. The DNA for the CDR3 is TGCGCCAGCAGCTTGGAAGGGACAGGGAGGCCCTACGAGCAGTACTTC.

This sequence joins TRBV19 and TRBJ2-1; TRBD1 matches 9 bases. CDR1 is LNHDA, CDR2 SQIVND, per germline (reference sequence). The CDR3 has 15 residues. Germline trimming cut 5 bases from V and 1 base from J; bases unmatched to any gene: 3. CDR3 sequence (DNA): TGTGCCAGTAGTGAGACAGGGGGTTCCTACAATGAGCAGTTCTTC. It translates to CASSETGGSYNEQFF. Complete variable domain (other parts from reference TRBV19 and TRBJ2-1): DGGITQSPKYLFRKEGQNVTLSCEQNLNHDAMYWYRQDPGQGLRLIYYSQIVNDFQKGDIAEGYSVSREKKESFPLTVTSAQKNPTAFYLCASSETGGSYNEQFFGPGTRLTVL.

In DNA form, the CDR3 reads TGCGCCAGCAGCTTACAGGGAATCGGTTCAGATACGCAGTATTTT. Protein product: CASSLQGIGSDTQYF. The V gene is TRBV5-1, the J gene TRBJ2-3; D might be TRBD1 (6 bases). The CDR3 totals 15 residues. The V end was cut by 2 bases, the J end by 4 bases, with 14 bases between. CDR1 and CDR2 (germline): SGHRS, YFSETQ.

This rearrangement joins TRBV6-1 to TRBJ2-1; 7 bases align to TRBD2. The CDR3 consists of 15 residues. J lost 6 bases, V lost 2 bases, and 7 bases had no gene match. The germline CDR1 and CDR2 sequences are MNHNS and SASEGT. CDR3 region: CASSEMGGRANEQFF. DNA for the CDR3: TGTGCCAGCAGTGAAATGGGAGGGAGGGCCAATGAGCAGTTCTTC.

This chain connects TRBV6-5 to TRBJ2-1, with 10 bases aligning to TRBD1. Trimming took 6 bases from V and 5 from J; bases not matched to a gene: 7. The CDR3 spans 15 residues. Germline V gene sequence: CDR1 MNHEY, CDR2 SVGAGI. The CDR3 coding sequence is TGTGCCAGCAGCTCCCCCGGGACAGGGGACAATGAGCAGTTCTTC. This encodes CASSSPGTGDNEQFF.

The chain uses TRBV15 and TRBJ1-5; no firm D call. Germline lookup yields CDR1 LNHNV and CDR2 YYDKDF (reference sequence). V gave up 5 bases and J gave up 0 bases, with 14 bases separating them. The CDR3 is 16 amino acids. The CDR3 loop reads CATSLDISLSNQPQHF. Here the CDR3 DNA reads TGTGCCACCAGCCTTGACATCAGCCTTAGCAATCAGCCCCAGCATTTT.

J is TRBJ2-3 and V is TRBV7-3; D is uncertain. Germline lookup yields CDR1 SGHTA and CDR2 FQGTGA. CDR3 length equals 13 residues. Trimming took 4 bases from V and 2 from J, leaving 7 bases between them. DNA for the CDR3: TGTGCCAGCAGCTGGTCCTACACAGATACGCAGTATTTT. Its protein is CASSWSYTDTQYF.

This clone was seen many times. The CDR3 DNA reads as TGTGCCAGCAGCCCGGGAGTATCTAGTACAGATACGCAGTATTTT. Translated, it gives CASSPGVSSTDTQYF. This chain connects TRBV4-2 to TRBJ2-3; D might be TRBD2 (6 bases). Trimming pared 4 bases from V and 3 bases from J, leaving 14 bases between. This CDR3 contains 15 residues. CDR1 is LGHNA, CDR2 YNFKEQ, per germline.

V usage is TRBV7-2 and J usage is TRBJ1-5; possibly TRBD1 for D (5 bases). The CDR3 runs 14 residues. Germline CDR1 and CDR2: SGHTA and FQGNSA. Trimming pared 5 bases from V and 7 bases from J, leaving 15 bases between. The CDR3 sequence: CASSAGGKVQPQHF. CDR3 bases: TGTGCCAGCAGCGCCGGGGGGAAGGTGCAGCCCCAGCATTTT. The full variable domain, its missing parts supplied by reference TRBV7-2 and TRBJ1-5, is GAGVSQSPSNKVTEKGKDVELRCDPISGHTALYWYRQSLGQGLEFLIYFQGNSAPDKSGLPSDRFSAERTGGSVSTLTIQRTQQEDSAVYLCASSAGGKVQPQHFGDGTRLSIL.

V and J are TRBV5-5 and TRBJ1-4; no reliable D call. The CDR3 is 14 residues long. CDR1 and CDR2 from the germline V gene are SGHKS and YYEKEE (reference sequence). Trimming took off 4 bases at V and 7 bases at J, with 14 bases between the two ends. This CDR3 is CASSTILPGEKLFF. Written as DNA, the CDR3 is TGTGCCAGCAGCACCATCCTACCTGGTGAAAAACTGTTTTTT.

The chain combines TRBV5-4 with TRBJ1-1; no clear D. CDR1 and CDR2 from the germline V gene are SGHNT and YYREEE (reference sequence). Trimming took off 0 bases at V and 4 bases at J, with 10 bases between the two ends. This CDR3 has 14 residues. CDR3 amino acids: CASSLDGFPTEAFF. The CDR3 nucleotides are TGTGCCAGCAGCTTGGACGGGTTCCCCACTGAAGCTTTCTTT.

V and J are TRBV18 and TRBJ1-4; 7 bases line up with TRBD1. V was clipped by 5 bases and J by 7 bases; unmatched bases: 10. The CDR3 spans 15 residues. CDR1 and CDR2 (germline): KGHSH, LQKENI. Here the CDR3 DNA reads TGTGCCAGCTCAGGACAACAGGGGTCGGGTGAAAAACTGTTTTTT. Amino acids: CASSGQQGSGEKLFF. The variable domain in full, with the rest retrieved from reference TRBV18 and TRBJ1-4, is NAGVMQNPRHLVRRRGQEARLRCSPMKGHSHVYWYRQLPEEGLKFMVYLQKENIIDESGMPKERFSAEFPKEGPSILRIQQVVRGDSAAYFCASSGQQGSGEKLFFGSGTQLSVL.

The chain carries TRBV9 and TRBJ1-1; D is perhaps TRBD1 (5 bases). Germline CDR1 SGDLS, CDR2 YYNGEE. The CDR3 spans 16 residues. With 0 bases removed from V and 0 bases from J, the gap between germline ends came to 12 bases. The CDR3 protein is CASSVGGQGMNTEAFF. The CDR3, as DNA: TGTGCCAGCAGCGTAGGGGGCCAGGGTATGAACACTGAAGCTTTCTTT.

The V and J genes are TRBV4-1 and TRBJ2-3, with TRBD2 as a possible D gene (6 bases). Germline CDR1 and CDR2: MGHRA and YSYEKL. The V gene lost 1 base and the J gene lost 2 bases, with 13 bases spanning the gap. This CDR3 region has 16 residues. CDR3 sequence (DNA): TGCGCCAGCAGCCAAGTAGCGGTAGATTACACAGATACGCAGTATTTT. Translated: CASSQVAVDYTDTQYF.

The chain joins TRBV2 to TRBJ2-1; a possible D gene is TRBD2 (6 bases). There are 16 residues in the CDR3. CDR1 and CDR2 from the germline V gene are SNHLY and FYNNEI. Trimming cost V 3 bases and J 5 bases, with 17 bases left between them. CDR3 loop: CASSDPAGGPDNEQFF. The CDR3 DNA reads as TGTGCCAGCAGTGACCCAGCGGGCGGCCCCGACAATGAGCAGTTCTTC.

The rearrangement uses TRBV28 and TRBJ1-4; 8 positions agree with TRBD1. Germline V gene data show CDR1 as MDHEN and CDR2 as SYDVKM. J gave up 4 bases and V 6 bases, and 4 bases lay outside the gene matches. The CDR3 runs 14 residues. This CDR3 reads CASRPGQDNEKLFF. The CDR3 region has the DNA TGTGCCAGCAGGCCGGGACAGGATAATGAAAAACTGTTTTTT.